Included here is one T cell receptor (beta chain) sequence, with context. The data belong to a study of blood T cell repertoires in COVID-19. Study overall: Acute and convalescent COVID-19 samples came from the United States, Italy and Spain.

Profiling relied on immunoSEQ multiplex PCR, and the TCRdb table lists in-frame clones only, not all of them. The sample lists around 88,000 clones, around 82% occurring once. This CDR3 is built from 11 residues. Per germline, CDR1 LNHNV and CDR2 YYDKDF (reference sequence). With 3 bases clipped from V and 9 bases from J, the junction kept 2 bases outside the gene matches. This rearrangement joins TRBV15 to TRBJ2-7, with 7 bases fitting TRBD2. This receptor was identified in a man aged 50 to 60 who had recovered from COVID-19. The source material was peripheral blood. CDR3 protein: CATSRGEGQYF. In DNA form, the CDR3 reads TGTGCCACCAGCAGGGGGGAGGGGCAGTACTTC.